Sequencing of this T cell receptor beta chain was carried out in a study of cytomegalovirus exposure and HLA in healthy donors. General observations from the study: Among TCR sequences, most were rare, though some public TCRs appeared in many donors.

The CDR3 covers 13 residues. With V trimmed by 6 bases and J by 8 bases, 4 bases remained unmatched. Germline V CDR1 and CDR2: SNHLY, FYNNEI. In its sample, this clone was seen a few times. What it binds is unknown. Sequencing was performed with immunoSEQ multiplex PCR; in TCRdb, only in-frame clones are kept and a portion is missing. This sample carries approximately 60,000 clones, approximately 95% of them seen once, and the ten largest clones take more than 6.5%. Material for sequencing was PBMCs. This receptor was obtained from a woman in her late teens or twenties in good health and CMV-seropositive. This chain joins TRBV2 and TRBJ1-6; TRBD1 matches at 7 bases. The CDR3 spells CASRVTGDSPLHF. Here the CDR3 DNA reads TGTGCCAGCAGGGTAACAGGGGATTCACCCCTCCACTTT.